This T cell receptor (beta chain) was recorded in a study of blood T cells in healthy people across ages (dated by TCRdb to the mid-2010s). With respect to the entire study: In model experiments, template switching captured about one uniquely barcoded TCR beta cDNA molecule for every two T cells. The study analyzed two additional independent replicas of 1 million unique cDNA reads from the same blood draw for two donors, one aged 18 to 30 and one aged 80 or older. Using deep sequencing normalized with unique cDNA molecular identifiers, the study measured how TCR beta repertoire diversity changes with age. Donors of different ages were randomly distributed across sequencing lanes to avoid experimental bias. The donors were divided into four age groups: young (average about 16 years), middle-aged (approximately 39), aged (approximately 62) and long-lived (about 84). What the authors observed across the whole study: Conclusive comparison of naive and antigen-experienced compartments was prevented by the profiling of bulk unsorted PBMCs. Total diversity estimates from one million sequenced T cells were considered lower bounds and underestimates. Because the CMV infection status of the donors was unknown, age-related changes in expanded clonotypes may potentially have been confounded. Observed TCR beta diversity per million T cells fell roughly linearly with age, and a significant reduction was already apparent by age roughly 41. A strong correlation was found between observed TCR beta diversity and the percentage of naive T cells measured by flow cytometry. Compared with the aged group, the long-lived group had more naive CD4+ T cells, fewer expanded clones and increased TCR diversity, suggesting age selection.

A word on this clonotype: This clone's antigen is unknown. Per-nucleotide qualities are absent, and no much larger clonotype sits a single base away.

Systemically healthy Caucasian individuals from Russia, 39 in total and aged about 6 to 95 years, were included as donors. Each donor gave ten milliliters of peripheral blood, drawn into EDTA-treated Vacutainer tubes. Ficoll-Paque density-gradient centrifugation was used to isolate PBMCs, with at least 6 million obtained per sample. Trizol reagent was used to extract total RNA from PBMCs, with at least 5 micrograms per sample. For every donor, an aliquot of PBMCs went through flow cytometry to measure the percentages of naive CD45RAhigh/CD27high T cells. The CDR3 numbers 13 residues from cysteine through phenylalanine. Of the read, only the CDR3 DNA is kept; its 39 bases are in frame from base 1. CDR1 is given as SQVTM and CDR2 as ANQGSEA, both from the germline V gene. V is shortened by 6 bases, J by 1 base, and the region joining them spans 12 bases. The library was obtained by 5' RACE. The instrument was an Illumina HiSeq 2500. A second PCR of about 7 to 12 cycles was performed with a sample-barcoded 5' primer and a J-beta primer mix. A unique molecular identifier was introduced onto each TCR beta cDNA molecule by a template-switch 5' adaptor carrying 12 random nucleotides. Each sample yielded at least 3 million CDR3-containing paired-end reads. First-strand cDNA synthesis was performed from all RNA using the Mint cDNA synthesis kit, with priming by a TRBC-specific oligonucleotide. After uracil-DNA glycosylase treatment, a first 18-cycle PCR used universal primers M1SS and BC2_uni_R on all cDNA. In the source study's methods: Normalization of each sample was performed by random selection of 1 million high-quality reads, each carrying a distinct molecular identifier. Reads sharing molecular identifiers were discarded rather than binned into consensus sequences. MiTCR, with a Q25 quality threshold and the strictest error-elimination algorithm, was used for CDR3 identification, clonotype clustering and error correction. Lower-bound total TCR beta diversity was estimated with a nonparametric unseen species model using Euler transformation. In-frame beta chains were kept once TCRdb had trimmed the public reads at Q25 with fastp and called clones with MiXCR. Rows are unified per CDR3 protein, each entry keeping the most common DNA and genes. The V and J calls were not made by the authors but by TCRdb's processing. The sample includes 1.5 million to 1.9 million distinct CDR3 sequences, with less than 45% observed a single time. The ten largest clonotypes hold about 4% of the sample.

This clonotype originated in a woman aged 18-29 years in good health. Here the chain combines TRBV29-1 and TRBJ1-1; TRBD1 is a possible D gene, resting on 6 matching bases. Sequencing was carried out using blood. The CDR3 in this case is CSVGGGPNTEAFF. The bases are TGCAGCGTGGGCGGGGGGCCGAACACTGAAGCTTTCTTT.